This T cell receptor (beta chain) was obtained from a study of CD8 T cells in Susac syndrome. Trimming cost V 1 base and J 2 bases; bases outside gene matches: 6. Germline CDR1 and CDR2: DFQATT and SNEGSKA (reference sequence). This CDR3 has 15 residues. TEMRA cells underwent FACS enrichment and CD8+ and CD4+ T cells underwent negative isolation. RNA totalling roughly 0.45 to 1 ug underwent reverse transcription with random hexamers. Multiplex PCR with immunoSEQ amplified the TCR beta CDR3 across 54 Vbeta and 13 Jbeta. TCRdb passed the immunoSEQ multiplex PCR reads through MiXCR, listing each CDR3 protein once. The data contain a few hundred thousand distinct CDR3 sequences, around 96% of them seen just once; the ten biggest clones take up about 0.091%.

The origin of this receptor is a human donor with multiple sclerosis. The rearrangement joins TRBV20-1 to TRBJ2-3; TRBD1 agrees at 7 bases. The sequencing input was CD4+ T cells from PBMCs. The CDR3 loop is CSARVPQGFTDTQYF. The CDR3 coding sequence is TGCAGTGCTAGAGTACCACAGGGGTTCACAGATACGCAGTATTTT.